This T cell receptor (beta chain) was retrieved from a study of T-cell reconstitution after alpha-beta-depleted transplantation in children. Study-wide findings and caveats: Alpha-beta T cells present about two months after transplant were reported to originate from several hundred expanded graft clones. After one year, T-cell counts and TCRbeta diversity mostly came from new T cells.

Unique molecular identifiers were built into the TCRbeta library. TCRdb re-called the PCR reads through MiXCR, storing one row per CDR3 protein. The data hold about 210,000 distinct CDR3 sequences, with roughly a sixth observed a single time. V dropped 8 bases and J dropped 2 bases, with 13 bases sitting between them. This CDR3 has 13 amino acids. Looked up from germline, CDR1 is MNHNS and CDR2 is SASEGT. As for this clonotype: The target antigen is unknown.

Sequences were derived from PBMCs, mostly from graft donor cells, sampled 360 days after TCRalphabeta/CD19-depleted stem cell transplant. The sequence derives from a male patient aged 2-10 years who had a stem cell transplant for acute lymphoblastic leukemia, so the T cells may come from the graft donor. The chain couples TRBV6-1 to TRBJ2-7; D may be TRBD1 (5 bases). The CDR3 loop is CASSGRAPYEQYF. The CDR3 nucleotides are TGTGCCAGCTCTGGCAGGGCCCCCTACGAGCAGTACTTC.